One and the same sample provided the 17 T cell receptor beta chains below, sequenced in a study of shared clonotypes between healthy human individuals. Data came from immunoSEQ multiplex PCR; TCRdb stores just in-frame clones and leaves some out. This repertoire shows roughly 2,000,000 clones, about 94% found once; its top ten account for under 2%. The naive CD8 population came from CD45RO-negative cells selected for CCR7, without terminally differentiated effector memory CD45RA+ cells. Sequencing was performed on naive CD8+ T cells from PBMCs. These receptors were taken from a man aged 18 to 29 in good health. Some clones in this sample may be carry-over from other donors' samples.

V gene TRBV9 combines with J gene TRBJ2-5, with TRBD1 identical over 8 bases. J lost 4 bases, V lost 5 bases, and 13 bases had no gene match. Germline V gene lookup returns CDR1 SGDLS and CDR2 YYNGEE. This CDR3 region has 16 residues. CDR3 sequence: CASSGGQGASRETQYF. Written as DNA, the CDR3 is TGTGCCAGCAGTGGCGGCCAGGGGGCGTCAAGAGAGACCCAGTACTTC.

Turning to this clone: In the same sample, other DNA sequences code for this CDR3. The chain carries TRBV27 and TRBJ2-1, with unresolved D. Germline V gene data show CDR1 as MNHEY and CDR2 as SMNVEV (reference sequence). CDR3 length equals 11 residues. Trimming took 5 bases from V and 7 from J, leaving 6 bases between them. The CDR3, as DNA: TGTGCCAGCAGTGAAGGAAATGAGCAGTTCTTC. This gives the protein CASSEGNEQFF.

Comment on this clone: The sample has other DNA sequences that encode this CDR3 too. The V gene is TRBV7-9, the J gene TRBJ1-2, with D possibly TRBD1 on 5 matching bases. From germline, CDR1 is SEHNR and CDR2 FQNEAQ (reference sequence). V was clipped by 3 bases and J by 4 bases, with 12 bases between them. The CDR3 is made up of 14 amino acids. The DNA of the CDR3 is TGTGCCAGCAGCTTTGGGGACTCCTTCTATGGCTACACCTTC. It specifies CASSFGDSFYGYTF.

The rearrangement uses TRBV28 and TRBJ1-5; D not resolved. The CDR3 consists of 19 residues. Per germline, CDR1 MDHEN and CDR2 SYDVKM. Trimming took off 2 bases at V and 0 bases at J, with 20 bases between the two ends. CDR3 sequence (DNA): TGTGCCAGCAGTTTAAGGCAGAGTCTTCAGTCGTTTAGCAATCAGCCCCAGCATTTT. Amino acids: CASSLRQSLQSFSNQPQHF.

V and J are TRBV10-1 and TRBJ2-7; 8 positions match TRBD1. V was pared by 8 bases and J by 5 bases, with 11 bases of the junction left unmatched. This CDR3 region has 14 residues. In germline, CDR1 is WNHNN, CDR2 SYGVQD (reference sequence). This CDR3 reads CASPSDRDNDEQYF. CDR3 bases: TGCGCCAGCCCCTCGGACAGGGATAACGACGAGCAGTACTTC.

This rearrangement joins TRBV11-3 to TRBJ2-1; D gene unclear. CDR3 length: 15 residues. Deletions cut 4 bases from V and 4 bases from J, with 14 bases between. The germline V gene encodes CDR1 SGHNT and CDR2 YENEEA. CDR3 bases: TGTGCCAGCAGCTCCTCGTTAGATGGGTACAATGAGCAGTTCTTC. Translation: CASSSSLDGYNEQFF.

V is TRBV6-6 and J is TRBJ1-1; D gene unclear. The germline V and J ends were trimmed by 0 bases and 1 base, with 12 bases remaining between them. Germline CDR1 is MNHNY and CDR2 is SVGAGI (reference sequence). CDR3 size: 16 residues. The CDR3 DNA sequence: TGTGCCAGCAGTTACTCGAGGGCCCAGCCGAACACTGAAGCTTTCTTT. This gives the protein CASSYSRAQPNTEAFF.

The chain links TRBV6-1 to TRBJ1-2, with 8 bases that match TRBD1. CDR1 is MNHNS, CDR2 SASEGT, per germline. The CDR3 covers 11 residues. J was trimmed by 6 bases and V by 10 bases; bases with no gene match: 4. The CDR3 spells CATDRGDGYTF. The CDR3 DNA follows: TGTGCCACTGACAGGGGCGATGGCTACACCTTC.

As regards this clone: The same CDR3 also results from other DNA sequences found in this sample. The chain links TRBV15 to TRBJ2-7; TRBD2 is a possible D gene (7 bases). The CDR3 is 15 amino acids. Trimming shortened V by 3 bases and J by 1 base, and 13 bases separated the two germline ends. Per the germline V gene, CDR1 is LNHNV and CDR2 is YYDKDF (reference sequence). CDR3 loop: CATSREGGPSYEQYF. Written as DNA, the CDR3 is TGTGCCACCAGCAGGGAGGGGGGGCCTTCCTACGAGCAGTACTTC.

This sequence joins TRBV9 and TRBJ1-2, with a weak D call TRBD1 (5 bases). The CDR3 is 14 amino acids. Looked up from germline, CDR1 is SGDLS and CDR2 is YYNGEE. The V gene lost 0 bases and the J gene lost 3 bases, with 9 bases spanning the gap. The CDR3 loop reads CASSVAGNDYGYTF. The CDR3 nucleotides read TGTGCCAGCAGCGTAGCAGGGAACGACTATGGCTACACCTTC. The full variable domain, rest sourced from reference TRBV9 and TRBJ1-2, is DSGVTQTPKHLITATGQRVTLRCSPRSGDLSVYWYQQSLDQGLQFLIQYYNGEERAKGNILERFSAQQFPDLHSELNLSSLELGDSALYFCASSVAGNDYGYTFGSGTRLTVV.

The CDR3 DNA is TGTGCCAGCAGCGGGTTGGTGGGTAATGAAAAACTGTTTTTT. This encodes CASSGLVGNEKLFF. The chain combines TRBV11-2 with TRBJ1-4; D is unclear. The germline gives CDR1 SGHAT, CDR2 FQNNGV. This CDR3 region has 14 residues. V was shortened by 5 bases and J by 4 bases, with 11 bases between the two germline ends.

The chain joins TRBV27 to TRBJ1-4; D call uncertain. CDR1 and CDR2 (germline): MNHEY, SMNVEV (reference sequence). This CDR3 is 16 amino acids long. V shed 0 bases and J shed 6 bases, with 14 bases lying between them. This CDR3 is CASSLSQDWGHEKLFF. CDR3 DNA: TGTGCCAGCAGTTTATCCCAGGATTGGGGTCATGAAAAACTGTTTTTT.

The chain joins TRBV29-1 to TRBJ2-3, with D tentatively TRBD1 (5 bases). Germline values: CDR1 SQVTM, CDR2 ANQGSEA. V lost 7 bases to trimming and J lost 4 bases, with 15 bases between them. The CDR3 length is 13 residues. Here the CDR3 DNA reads TGCAGCGGTTGGACAAGTAGGGCAGATACGCAGTATTTT. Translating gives CSGWTSRADTQYF.

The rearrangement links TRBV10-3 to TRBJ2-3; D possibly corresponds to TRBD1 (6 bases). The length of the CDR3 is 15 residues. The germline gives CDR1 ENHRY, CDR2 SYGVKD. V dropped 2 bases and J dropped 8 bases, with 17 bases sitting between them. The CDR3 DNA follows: TGTGCCATCAGTGAGCCGACCAGGACAGACAGTACGCAGTATTTT. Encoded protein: CAISEPTRTDSTQYF.

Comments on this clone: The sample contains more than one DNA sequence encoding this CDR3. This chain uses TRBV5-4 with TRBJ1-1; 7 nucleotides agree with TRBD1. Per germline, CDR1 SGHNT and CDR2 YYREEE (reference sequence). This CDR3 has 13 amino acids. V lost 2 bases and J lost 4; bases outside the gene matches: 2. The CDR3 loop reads CASSFSGGTEAFF. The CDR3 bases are TGTGCCAGCAGCTTCTCAGGGGGCACTGAAGCTTTCTTT.

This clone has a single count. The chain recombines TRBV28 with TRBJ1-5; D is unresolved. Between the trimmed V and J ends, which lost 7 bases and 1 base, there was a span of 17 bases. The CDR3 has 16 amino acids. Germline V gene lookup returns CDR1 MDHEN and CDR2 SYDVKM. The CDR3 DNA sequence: TGTGCCAGCACCCTAGAGGCAGGTCAAAGCAATCAGCCCCAGCATTTT. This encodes CASTLEAGQSNQPQHF.

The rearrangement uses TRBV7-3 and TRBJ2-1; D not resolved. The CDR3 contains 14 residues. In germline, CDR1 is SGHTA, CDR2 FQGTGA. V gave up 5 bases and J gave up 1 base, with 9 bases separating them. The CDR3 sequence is CASSPISSYNEQFF. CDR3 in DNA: TGTGCCAGCAGCCCTATAAGTTCCTACAATGAGCAGTTCTTC. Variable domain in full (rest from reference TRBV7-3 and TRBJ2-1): GAGVSQTPSNKVTEKGKYVELRCDPISGHTALYWYRQSLGQGPEFLIYFQGTGAADDSGLPNDRFFAVRPEGSVSTLKIQRTERGDSAVYLCASSPISSYNEQFFGPGTRLTVL.